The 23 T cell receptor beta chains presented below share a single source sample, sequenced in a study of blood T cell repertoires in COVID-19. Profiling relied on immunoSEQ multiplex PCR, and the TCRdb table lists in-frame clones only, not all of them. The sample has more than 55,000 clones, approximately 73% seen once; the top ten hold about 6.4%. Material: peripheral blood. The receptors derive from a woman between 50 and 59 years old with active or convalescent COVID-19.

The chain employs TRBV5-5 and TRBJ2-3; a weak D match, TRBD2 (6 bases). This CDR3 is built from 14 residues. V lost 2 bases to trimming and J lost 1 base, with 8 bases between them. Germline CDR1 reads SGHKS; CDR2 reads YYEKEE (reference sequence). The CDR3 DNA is TGTGCCAGCAGCTTTACGGGGGGCACAGATACGCAGTATTTT. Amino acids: CASSFTGGTDTQYF. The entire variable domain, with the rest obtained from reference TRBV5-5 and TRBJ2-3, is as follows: DAGVTQSPTHLIKTRGQQVTLRCSPISGHKSVSWYQQVLGQGPQFIFQYYEKEERGRGNFPDRFSARQFPNYSSELNVNALLLGDSALYLCASSFTGGTDTQYFGPGTRLTVL.

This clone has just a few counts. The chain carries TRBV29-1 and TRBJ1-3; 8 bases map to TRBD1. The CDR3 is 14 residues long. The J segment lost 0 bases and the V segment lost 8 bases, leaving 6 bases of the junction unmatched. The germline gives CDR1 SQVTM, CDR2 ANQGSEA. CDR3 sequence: CSIRGTGSGNTIYF. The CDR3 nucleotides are TGCAGCATTCGGGGGACAGGCTCTGGAAACACCATATATTTT.

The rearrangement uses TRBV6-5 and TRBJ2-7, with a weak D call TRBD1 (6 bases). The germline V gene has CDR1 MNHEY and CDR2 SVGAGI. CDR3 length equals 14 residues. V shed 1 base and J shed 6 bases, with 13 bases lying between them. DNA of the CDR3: TGTGCCAGCAGTTACTACCCTGCCAGGGGCGAGCAGTACTTC. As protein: CASSYYPARGEQYF.

CDR3 sequence reads: CASSQHTSGRAGDEQFF. The CDR3 nucleotides are TGTGCCAGCAGCCAACATACTAGCGGGAGGGCCGGTGATGAGCAGTTCTTC. This chain uses TRBV4-2 with TRBJ2-1; 13 positions match TRBD2. The length of the CDR3 is 17 residues. Germline assignment: CDR1 LGHNA and CDR2 YNFKEQ. Trimming cost V 2 bases and J 8 bases; bases outside gene matches: 9.

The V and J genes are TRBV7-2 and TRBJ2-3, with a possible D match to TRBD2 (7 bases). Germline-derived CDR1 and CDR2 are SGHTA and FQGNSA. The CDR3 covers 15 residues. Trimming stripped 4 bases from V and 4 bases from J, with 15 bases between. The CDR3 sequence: CASSWREPGADTQYF. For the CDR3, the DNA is TGTGCCAGCAGCTGGCGGGAGCCAGGGGCAGATACGCAGTATTTT.

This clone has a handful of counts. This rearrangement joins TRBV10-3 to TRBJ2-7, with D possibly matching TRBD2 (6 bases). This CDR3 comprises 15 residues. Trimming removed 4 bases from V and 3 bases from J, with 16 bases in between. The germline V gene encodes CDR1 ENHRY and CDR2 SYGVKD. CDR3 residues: CAISGTLASYYEQYF. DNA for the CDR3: TGTGCCATCAGTGGGACGCTAGCGAGTTACTACGAGCAGTACTTC.

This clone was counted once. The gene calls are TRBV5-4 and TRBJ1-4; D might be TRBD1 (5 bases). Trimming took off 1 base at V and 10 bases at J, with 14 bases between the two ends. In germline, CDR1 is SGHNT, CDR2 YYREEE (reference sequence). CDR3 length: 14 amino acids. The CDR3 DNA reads TGTGCCAGCAGCTTGTGGGGGGGTAACGGAAAACTGTTTTTT. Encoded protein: CASSLWGGNGKLFF.

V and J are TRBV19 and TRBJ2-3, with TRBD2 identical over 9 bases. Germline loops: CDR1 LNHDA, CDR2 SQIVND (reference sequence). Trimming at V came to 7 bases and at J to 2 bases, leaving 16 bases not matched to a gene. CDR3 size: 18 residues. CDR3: CASISFDPAGGNTDTQYF. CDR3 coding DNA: TGTGCCAGTATTAGTTTCGATCCCGCGGGAGGGAACACAGATACGCAGTATTTT.

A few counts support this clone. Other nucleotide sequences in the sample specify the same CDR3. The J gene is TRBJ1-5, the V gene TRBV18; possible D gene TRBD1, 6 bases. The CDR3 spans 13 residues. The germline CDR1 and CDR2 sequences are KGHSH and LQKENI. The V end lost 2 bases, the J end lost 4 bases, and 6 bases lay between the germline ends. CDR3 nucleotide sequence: TGTGCCAGCTCACCAGACAGGAATCAGCCCCAGCATTTT. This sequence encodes CASSPDRNQPQHF.

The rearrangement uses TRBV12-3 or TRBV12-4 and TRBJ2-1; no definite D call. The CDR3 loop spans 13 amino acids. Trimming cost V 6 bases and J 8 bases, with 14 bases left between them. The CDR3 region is CASRGPSHDEQFF. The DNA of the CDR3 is TGTGCCAGCAGGGGCCCTTCACACGATGAGCAGTTCTTC.

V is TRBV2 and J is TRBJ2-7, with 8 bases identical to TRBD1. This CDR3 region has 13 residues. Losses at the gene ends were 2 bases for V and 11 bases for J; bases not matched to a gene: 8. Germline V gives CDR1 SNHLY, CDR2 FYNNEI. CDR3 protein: CASSESPRGREYF. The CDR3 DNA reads TGTGCCAGCAGTGAATCCCCCAGGGGGCGCGAGTACTTC.

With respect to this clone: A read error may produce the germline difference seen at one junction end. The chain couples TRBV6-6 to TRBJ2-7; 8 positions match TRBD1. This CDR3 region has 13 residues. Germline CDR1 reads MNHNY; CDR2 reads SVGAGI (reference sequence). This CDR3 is CASILGQGSPPDF. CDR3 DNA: TGTGCCAGCATCCTCGGACAGGGATCCCCCCCAGACTTC.

CDR3 bases: TGCAGCGTTGCTTTGGGAGGGAACACTGAAGCTTTCTTT. Residues: CSVALGGNTEAFF. This chain joins TRBV29-1 and TRBJ1-1; D gene uncertain. The CDR3 is 13 residues long. Looked up from germline, CDR1 is SQVTM and CDR2 is ANQGSEA. V was clipped by 4 bases and J by 1 base, with 10 bases between them.

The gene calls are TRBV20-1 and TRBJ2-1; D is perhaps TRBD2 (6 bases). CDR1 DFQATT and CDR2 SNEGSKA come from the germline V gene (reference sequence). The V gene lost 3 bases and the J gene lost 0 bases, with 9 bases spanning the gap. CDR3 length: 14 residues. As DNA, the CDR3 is TGCAGTGCTAGTTCTAGCGCCTCCTACAATGAGCAGTTCTTC. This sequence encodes CSASSSASYNEQFF.

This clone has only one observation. CDR3 in DNA: TGTGCCAGCAGTTCCCCGGGACAGGGGGACACTGAAGCTTTCTTT. It encodes CASSSPGQGDTEAFF. V is TRBV6-2 or TRBV6-3 and J is TRBJ1-1, with 11 bases fitting TRBD1. CDR3 length equals 15 residues. The germline gives CDR1 MNHEY, CDR2 SVGEGT. The trim removed 4 bases at V and 3 bases at J, leaving 4 bases unmatched.

CDR3 coding DNA: TGTGCCAGCAGTTACCTCACAGGGGGCGAGCAGTACTTC. It translates to CASSYLTGGEQYF. The chain joins TRBV6-6 to TRBJ2-7; 8 bases agree with TRBD1. Germline V lookup: CDR1 MNHNY, CDR2 SVGAGI (reference sequence). Germline trimming cut 2 bases from V and 6 bases from J; bases unmatched to any gene: 3. This CDR3 has 13 residues.

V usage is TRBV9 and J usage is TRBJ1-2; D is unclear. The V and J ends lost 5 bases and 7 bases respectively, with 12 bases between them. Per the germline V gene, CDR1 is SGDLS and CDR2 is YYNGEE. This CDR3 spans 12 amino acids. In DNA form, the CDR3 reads TGTGCCAGCAGTCTCGAAGAGGGTGGCTACACCTTC. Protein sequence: CASSLEEGGYTF. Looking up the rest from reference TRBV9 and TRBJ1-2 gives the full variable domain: DSGVTQTPKHLITATGQRVTLRCSPRSGDLSVYWYQQSLDQGLQFLIQYYNGEERAKGNILERFSAQQFPDLHSELNLSSLELGDSALYFCASSLEEGGYTFGSGTRLTVV.

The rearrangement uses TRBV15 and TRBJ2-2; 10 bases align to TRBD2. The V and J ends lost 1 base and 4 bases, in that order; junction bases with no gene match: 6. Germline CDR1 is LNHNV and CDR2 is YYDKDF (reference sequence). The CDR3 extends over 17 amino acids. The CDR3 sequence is CATSRGGLAGVTGELFF. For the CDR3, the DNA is TGTGCCACCAGCAGAGGGGGGCTAGCGGGAGTCACCGGGGAGCTGTTTTTT.

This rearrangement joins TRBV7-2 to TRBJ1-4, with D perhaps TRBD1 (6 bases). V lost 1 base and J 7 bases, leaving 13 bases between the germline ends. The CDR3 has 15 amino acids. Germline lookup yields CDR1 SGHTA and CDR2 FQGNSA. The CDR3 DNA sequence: TGTGCCAGCAGCTTAGGACAGGTTTTGGGTGAAAAACTGTTTTTT. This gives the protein CASSLGQVLGEKLFF.

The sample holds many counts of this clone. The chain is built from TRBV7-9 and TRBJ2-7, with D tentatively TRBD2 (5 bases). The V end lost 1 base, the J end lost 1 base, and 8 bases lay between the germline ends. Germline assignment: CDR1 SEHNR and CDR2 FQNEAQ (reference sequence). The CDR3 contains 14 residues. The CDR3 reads CASSLVGGSYEQYF. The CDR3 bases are TGTGCCAGCAGCTTAGTAGGAGGTTCCTACGAGCAGTACTTC.

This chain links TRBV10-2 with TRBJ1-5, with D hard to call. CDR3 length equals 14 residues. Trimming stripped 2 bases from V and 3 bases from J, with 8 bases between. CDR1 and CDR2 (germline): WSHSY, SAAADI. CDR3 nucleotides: TGCGCCAGCAGTGAGAGTGGCCTCAATCAGCCCCAGCATTTT. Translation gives CASSESGLNQPQHF.

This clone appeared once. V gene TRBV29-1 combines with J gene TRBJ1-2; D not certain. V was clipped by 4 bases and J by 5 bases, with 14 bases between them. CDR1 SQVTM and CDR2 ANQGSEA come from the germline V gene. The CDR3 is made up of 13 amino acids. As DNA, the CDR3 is TGCAGCGTTGGGGAGGCCCCTGGGTATGGCTACACCTTC. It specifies CSVGEAPGYGYTF.

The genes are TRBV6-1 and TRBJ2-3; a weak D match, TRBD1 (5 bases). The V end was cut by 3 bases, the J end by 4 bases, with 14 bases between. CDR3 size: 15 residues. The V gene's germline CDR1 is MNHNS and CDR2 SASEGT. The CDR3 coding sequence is TGTGCCAGCAGTGATCAGGGCCCCAGCGCAGATACGCAGTATTTT. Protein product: CASSDQGPSADTQYF.